Reported below is one T cell receptor (beta chain). This record belongs to a study of early T cells in non-severe SARS-CoV-2 infection. The CDR3 sequence is 17 residues long. Per germline, CDR1 ENHRY and CDR2 SYGVKD. Trimming stripped 8 bases from V and 8 bases from J, with 28 bases between. TCRdb passed the 5' RACE reads through MiXCR, listing each CDR3 protein once. The sample holds 83,000 or so distinct CDR3 sequences, over 9.5% seen once. Here the sequenced sample was whole blood, taken at baseline. The sequence came from an adult who was a healthcare worker with PCR-confirmed SARS-CoV-2 infection or an uninfected control (not recorded which). The chain joins TRBV10-3 to TRBJ2-1; no definite D call. CDR3 bases: TGTGCCATCGGACGGGCCACACCCGGGTCTGGAGTAGATGAGCAGTTCTTC. Translation gives CAIGRATPGSGVDEQFF.